This TCR beta chain comes out of a study of shared clonotypes between healthy human individuals. This CDR3 comprises 15 residues. Libraries were prepared by immunoSEQ multiplex PCR; TCRdb keeps only in-frame clonotypes and omits some of them. The table lists about 2,500,000 clones, around nine tenths of them singletons. The gene calls are TRBV1 and TRBJ2-5; no check of the table's D call, TRBD2, against the DNA was made. TRBV1 is termed a pseudogene. Sequenced: naive CD4+ T cells sorted from blood. Indicated subset: CD45RA+ positively selected. This receptor was obtained from a man between 18 and 35 years old in good health. Here the CDR3 reads CTSRPTSGLQETQYF. The CDR3, as DNA: TGCACCAGCAGACCGACTAGCGGACTCCAAGAGACCCAGTACTTC.